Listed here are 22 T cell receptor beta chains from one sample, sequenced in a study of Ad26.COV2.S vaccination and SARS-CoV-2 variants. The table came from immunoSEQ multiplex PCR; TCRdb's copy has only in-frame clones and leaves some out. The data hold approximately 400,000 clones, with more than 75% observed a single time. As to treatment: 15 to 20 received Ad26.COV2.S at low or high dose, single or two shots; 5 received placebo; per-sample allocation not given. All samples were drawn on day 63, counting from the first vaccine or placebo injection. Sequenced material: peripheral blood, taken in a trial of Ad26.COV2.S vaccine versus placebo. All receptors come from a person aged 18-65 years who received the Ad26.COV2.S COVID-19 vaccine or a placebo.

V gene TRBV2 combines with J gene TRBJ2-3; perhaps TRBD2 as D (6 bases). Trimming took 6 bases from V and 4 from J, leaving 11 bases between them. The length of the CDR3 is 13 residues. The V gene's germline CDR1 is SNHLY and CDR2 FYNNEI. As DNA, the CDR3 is TGTGCCAGCAGGGTAGGGGAGGCAGATACGCAGTATTTT. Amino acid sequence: CASRVGEADTQYF. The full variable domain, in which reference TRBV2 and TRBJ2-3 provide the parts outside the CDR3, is EPEVTQTPSHQVTQMGQEVILRCVPISNHLYFYWYRQILGQKVEFLVSFYNNEISEKSEIFDDQFSVERPDGSNFTLKIRSTKLEDSAMYFCASRVGEADTQYFGPGTRLTVL.

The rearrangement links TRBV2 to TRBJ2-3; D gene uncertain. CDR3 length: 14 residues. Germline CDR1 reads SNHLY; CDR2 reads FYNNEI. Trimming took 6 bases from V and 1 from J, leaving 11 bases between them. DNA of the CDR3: TGTGCCAGCAGGAATTCAGCACGCACAGATACGCAGTATTTT. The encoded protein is CASRNSARTDTQYF.

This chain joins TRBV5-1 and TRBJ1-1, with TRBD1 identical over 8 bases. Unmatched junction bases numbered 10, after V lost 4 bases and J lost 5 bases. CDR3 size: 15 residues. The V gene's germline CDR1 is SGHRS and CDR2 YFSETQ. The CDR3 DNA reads TGCGCCAGCAGCAAAATTCAGGGGGCTGGGACTGAAGCTTTCTTT. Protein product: CASSKIQGAGTEAFF.

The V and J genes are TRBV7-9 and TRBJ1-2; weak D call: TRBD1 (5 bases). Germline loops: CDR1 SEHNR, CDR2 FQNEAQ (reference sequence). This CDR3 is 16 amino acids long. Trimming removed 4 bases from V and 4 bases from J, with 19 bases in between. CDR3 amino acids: CASSSDWELGTYGYTF. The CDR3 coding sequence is TGTGCCAGCAGCTCGGACTGGGAACTGGGGACCTATGGCTACACCTTC. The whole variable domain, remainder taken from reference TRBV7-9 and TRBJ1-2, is DTGVSQNPRHKITKRGQNVTFRCDPISEHNRLYWYRQTLGQGPEFLTYFQNEAQLEKSRLLSDRFSAERPKGSFSTLEIQRTEQGDSAMYLCASSSDWELGTYGYTFGSGTRLTVV.

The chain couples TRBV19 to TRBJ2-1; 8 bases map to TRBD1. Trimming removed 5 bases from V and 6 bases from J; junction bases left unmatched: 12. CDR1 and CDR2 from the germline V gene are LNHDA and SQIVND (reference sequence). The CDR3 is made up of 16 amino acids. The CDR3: CASSPAVAQGANEQFF. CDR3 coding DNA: TGTGCCAGTAGTCCCGCGGTCGCCCAGGGGGCCAATGAGCAGTTCTTC.

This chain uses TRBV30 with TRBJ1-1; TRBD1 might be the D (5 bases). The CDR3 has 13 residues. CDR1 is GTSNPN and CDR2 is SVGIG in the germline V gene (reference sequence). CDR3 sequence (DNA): TGTGCTCGACAGCAAACCCTGAACACTGAAGCTTTCTTT. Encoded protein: CARQQTLNTEAFF.

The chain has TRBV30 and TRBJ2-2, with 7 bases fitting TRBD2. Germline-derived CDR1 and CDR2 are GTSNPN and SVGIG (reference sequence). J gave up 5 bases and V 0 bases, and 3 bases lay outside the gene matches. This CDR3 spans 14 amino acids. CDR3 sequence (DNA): TGTGCCTGGAGTGTACAGCGGGGAACCGGGGAGCTGTTTTTT. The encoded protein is CAWSVQRGTGELFF.

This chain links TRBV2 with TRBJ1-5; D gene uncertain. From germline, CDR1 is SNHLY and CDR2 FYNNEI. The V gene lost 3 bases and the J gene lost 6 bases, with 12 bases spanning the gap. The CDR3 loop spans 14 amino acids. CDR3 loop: CASSEYEGIQPQHF. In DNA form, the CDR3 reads TGTGCCAGCAGTGAGTACGAGGGTATTCAGCCCCAGCATTTT.

CDR3 in DNA: TGTGCCAGCACCACAATAAGGGCCAGGGATAACTATGGCTACACCTTC. It is translated as CASTTIRARDNYGYTF. The chain links TRBV6-6 to TRBJ1-2; D is possibly TRBD1 (5 bases). This CDR3 is built from 16 residues. V dropped 7 bases and J dropped 1 base, with 19 bases sitting between them. In germline, CDR1 is MNHNY, CDR2 SVGAGI (reference sequence).

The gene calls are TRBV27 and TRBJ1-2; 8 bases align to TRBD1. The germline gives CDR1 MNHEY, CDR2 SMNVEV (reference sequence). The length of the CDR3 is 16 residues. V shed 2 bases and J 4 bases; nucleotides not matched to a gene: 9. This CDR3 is CASSLSTGGRFYGYTF. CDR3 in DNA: TGTGCCAGCAGTTTAAGTACAGGGGGACGCTTCTATGGCTACACCTTC.

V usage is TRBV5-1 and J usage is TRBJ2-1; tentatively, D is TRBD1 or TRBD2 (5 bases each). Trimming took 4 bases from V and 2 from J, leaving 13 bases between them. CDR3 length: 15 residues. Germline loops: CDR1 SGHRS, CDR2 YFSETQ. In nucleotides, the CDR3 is TGCGCCAGCAGCGGGGGATCTGTAACCTACAATGAGCAGTTCTTC. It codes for CASSGGSVTYNEQFF.

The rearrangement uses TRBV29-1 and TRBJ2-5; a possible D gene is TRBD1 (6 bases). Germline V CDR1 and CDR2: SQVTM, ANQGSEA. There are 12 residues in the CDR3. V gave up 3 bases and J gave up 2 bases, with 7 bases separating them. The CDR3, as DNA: TGCAGCGTTGACAGGGGACAAGAGACCCAGTACTTC. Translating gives CSVDRGQETQYF. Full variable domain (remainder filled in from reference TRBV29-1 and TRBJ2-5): SAVISQKPSRDICQRGTSLTIQCQVDSQVTMMFWYRQQPGQSLTLIATANQGSEATYESGFVIDKFPISRPNLTFSTLTVSNMSPEDSSIYLCSVDRGQETQYFGPGTRLLVL.

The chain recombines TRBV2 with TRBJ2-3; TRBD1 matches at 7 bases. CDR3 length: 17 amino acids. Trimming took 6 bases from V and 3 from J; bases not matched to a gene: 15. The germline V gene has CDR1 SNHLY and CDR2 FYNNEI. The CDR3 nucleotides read TGTGCCAGCAGAGCGCGCGTTGACAGGGTCGGAACAGATACGCAGTATTTT. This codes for CASRARVDRVGTDTQYF.

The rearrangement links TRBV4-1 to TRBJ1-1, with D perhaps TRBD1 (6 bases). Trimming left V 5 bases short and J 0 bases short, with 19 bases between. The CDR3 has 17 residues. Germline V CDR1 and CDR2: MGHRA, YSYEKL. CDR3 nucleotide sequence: TGCGCCAGCAGCAACATGGGGGGGGCGGCGATGAACACTGAAGCTTTCTTT. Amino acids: CASSNMGGAAMNTEAFF.

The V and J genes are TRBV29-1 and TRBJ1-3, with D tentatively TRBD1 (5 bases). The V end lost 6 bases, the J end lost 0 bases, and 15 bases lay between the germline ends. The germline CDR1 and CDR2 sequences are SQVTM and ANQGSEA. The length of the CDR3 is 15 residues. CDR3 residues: CSVDPGQSSGNTIYF. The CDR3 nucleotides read TGCAGCGTCGACCCTGGACAAAGCTCTGGAAACACCATATATTTT.

The CDR3 DNA follows: TGCGCCAGCAGCCAAGTGGCGGGGGGGGTACCATATCTCGCGCAGTACTTC. Encoded protein: CASSQVAGGVPYLAQYF. The chain employs TRBV4-1 and TRBJ2-7; TRBD2 matches at 9 bases. The CDR3 is 17 residues long. V gave up 1 base and J gave up 9 bases; unmatched junction bases: 16. Germline V gene sequence: CDR1 MGHRA, CDR2 YSYEKL.

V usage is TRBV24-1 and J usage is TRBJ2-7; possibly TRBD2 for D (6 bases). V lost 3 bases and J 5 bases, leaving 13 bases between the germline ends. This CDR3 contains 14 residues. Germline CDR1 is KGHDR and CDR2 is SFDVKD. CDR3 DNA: TGTGCCACCAGTGATCCCAGAGGCGGGAACGAGCAGTACTTC. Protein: CATSDPRGGNEQYF.

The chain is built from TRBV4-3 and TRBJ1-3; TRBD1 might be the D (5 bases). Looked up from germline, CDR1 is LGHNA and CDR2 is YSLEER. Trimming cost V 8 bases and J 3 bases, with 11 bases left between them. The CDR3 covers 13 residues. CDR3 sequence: CASSQGIGNTIYF. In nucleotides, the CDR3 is TGCGCCAGCTCGCAGGGCATTGGAAACACCATATATTTT.

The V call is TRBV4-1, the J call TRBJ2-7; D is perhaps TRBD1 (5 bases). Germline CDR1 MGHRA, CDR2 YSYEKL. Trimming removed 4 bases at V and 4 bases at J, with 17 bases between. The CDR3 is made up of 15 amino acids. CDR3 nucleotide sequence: TGCGCCAGCAGCCCCAGGGTAGGGGATTTGTACGAGCAGTACTTC. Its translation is CASSPRVGDLYEQYF.

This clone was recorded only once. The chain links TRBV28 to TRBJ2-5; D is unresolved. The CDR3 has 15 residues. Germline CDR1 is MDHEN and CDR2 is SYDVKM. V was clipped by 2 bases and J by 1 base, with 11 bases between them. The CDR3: CASSLMGNRQETQYF. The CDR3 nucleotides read TGTGCCAGCAGTTTAATGGGGAACCGCCAAGAGACCCAGTACTTC.

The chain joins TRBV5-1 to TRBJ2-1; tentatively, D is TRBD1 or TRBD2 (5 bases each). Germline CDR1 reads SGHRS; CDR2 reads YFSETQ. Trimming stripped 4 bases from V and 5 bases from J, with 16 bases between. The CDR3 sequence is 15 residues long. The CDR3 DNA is TGCGCCAGCAGCGCCTCCGGGACCATCGACAATGAGCAGTTCTTC. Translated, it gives CASSASGTIDNEQFF.

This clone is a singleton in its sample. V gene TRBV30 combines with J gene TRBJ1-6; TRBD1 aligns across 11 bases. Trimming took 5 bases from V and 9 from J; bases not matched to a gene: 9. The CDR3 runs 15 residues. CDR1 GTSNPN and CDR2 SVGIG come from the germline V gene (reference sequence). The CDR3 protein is CAWYTGQGAGSPLHF. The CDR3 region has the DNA TGTGCCTGGTACACAGGACAGGGGGCTGGTTCACCCCTCCACTTT.